The TCR beta chain under discussion was sequenced for a study of cytomegalovirus exposure and HLA in healthy donors. V lost 0 bases, J lost 9 bases, and 8 bases stayed unmatched. Germline assignment: CDR1 SGHRS and CDR2 YFSETQ. CDR3 length: 15 amino acids. The primer mix had 60 Vbeta and 13 Jbeta primers. Only in-frame clones appear in the TCRdb table, and some are missing; sequencing was by immunoSEQ multiplex PCR. The repertoire includes hundreds of thousands of clones, roughly 89% of them detected once, and about 2% sits in the top ten. This chain uses TRBV5-1 with TRBJ2-1, with 8 bases fitting TRBD1. The sample comprised PBMCs. The sequence was obtained from a woman aged 18 to 35 in good health and CMV-seronegative. CDR3 protein: CASSLVQGVSFEQFF. The CDR3 DNA reads as TGCGCCAGCAGCTTGGTACAGGGGGTTAGTTTTGAGCAGTTCTTC.